This T cell receptor beta chain stems from a study of blood T cell repertoires in COVID-19. The wider study: The United States, Italy and Spain supplied acute and convalescent COVID-19 samples.

Per the original methods: Amplification of reference gene primers was used by the study to estimate nucleated cell counts. Only in-frame clones appear in the TCRdb table, and some are missing; sequencing was by immunoSEQ multiplex PCR. That table is the source of V, J and clone size, and D and trimming were worked out from the DNA. The sample lists about 150,000 clones; more than 75% were seen once. The germline gives CDR1 LGHDT, CDR2 YNNKEL (reference sequence). Losses at the gene ends were 5 bases for V and 6 bases for J; bases not matched to a gene: 13. The CDR3 spans 17 residues. The source material was peripheral blood. This chain uses TRBV3-1 (or the pseudogene TRBV3-2) with TRBJ2-3, with TRBD2 matching 11 bases. This TCR derives from a man between 65 and 79 years old with acute or convalescent COVID-19. CDR3 sequence: CASSNRRSGRAGDTQYF. In DNA form, the CDR3 reads TGTGCCAGCAGCAACCGTCGTAGCGGGAGGGCTGGGGATACGCAGTATTTT.